This TCR beta chain emerged from a study of blood T cell repertoires in COVID-19. In the authors' methods: For nucleated cells, counts were estimated from reference gene primer amplification. TCRdb's table, derived via immunoSEQ multiplex PCR, lists solely in-frame clones and lacks some. V and J calls and clone size are copied from that table; D and trimming were computed from the DNA. The repertoire holds more than 200,000 clones, with around 90% as singletons. The CDR3 totals 14 residues. The J segment lost 10 bases and the V segment lost 5 bases, leaving 9 bases of the junction unmatched. CDR1 SEHNR and CDR2 FQNEAQ come from the germline V gene (reference sequence). Followed longitudinally, the Seattle patients had been enrolled during active infection.

Sequencing was done on a sample of peripheral blood. V gene TRBV7-9 combines with J gene TRBJ1-1; 11 bases agree with TRBD1. The sequence was collected from a woman aged 55-69 years with COVID-19, enrolled during active disease. CDR3 region: CASSPRDRGWGAFF. The CDR3 DNA is TGTGCCAGCAGCCCCCGGGACAGGGGGTGGGGAGCTTTCTTT. The full variable domain, its missing parts supplied by reference TRBV7-9 and TRBJ1-1, is DTGVSQNPRHKITKRGQNVTFRCDPISEHNRLYWYRQTLGQGPEFLTYFQNEAQLEKSRLLSDRFSAERPKGSFSTLEIQRTEQGDSAMYLCASSPRDRGWGAFFGQGTRLTVV.